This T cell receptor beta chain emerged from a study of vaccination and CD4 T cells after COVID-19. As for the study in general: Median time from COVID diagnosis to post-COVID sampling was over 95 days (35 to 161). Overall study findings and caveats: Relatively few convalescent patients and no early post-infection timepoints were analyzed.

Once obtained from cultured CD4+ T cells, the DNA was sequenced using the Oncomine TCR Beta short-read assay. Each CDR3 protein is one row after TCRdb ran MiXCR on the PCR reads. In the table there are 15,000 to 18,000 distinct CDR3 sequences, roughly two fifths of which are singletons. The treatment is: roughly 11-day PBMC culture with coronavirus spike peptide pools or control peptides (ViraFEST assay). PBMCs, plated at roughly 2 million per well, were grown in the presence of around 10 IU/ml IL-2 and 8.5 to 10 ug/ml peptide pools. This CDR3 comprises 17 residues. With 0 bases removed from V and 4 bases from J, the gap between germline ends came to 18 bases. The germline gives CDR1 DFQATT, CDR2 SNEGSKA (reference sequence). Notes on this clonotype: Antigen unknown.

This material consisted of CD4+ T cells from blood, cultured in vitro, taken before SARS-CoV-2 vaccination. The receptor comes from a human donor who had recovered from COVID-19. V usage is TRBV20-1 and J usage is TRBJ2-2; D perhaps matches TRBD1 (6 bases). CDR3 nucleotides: TGCAGTGCTAGAGATATCGCACCGGGACACCTCACCGGGGAGCTGTTTTTT. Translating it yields CSARDIAPGHLTGELFF.